These 17 T cell receptor beta chains were all obtained from the same sample, sequenced in a study of Ad26.COV2.S vaccination and SARS-CoV-2 variants. The protocol was immunoSEQ multiplex PCR, while the TCRdb copy is restricted to in-frame clones and leaves out a portion. The sample gives just over 350,000 clones, approximately 81% of which show up once; around 3% is in the top ten. As for treatment: about 20 received Ad26.COV2.S at low or high dose, single or two shots; about five received placebo; per-sample allocation not given. Material that was analyzed had been drawn on day 63 after the first vaccine or placebo injection. This sample comprised peripheral blood, obtained in a trial of Ad26.COV2.S vaccine versus placebo. The receptors come from a person aged 18-65 years who received the Ad26.COV2.S COVID-19 vaccine or a placebo.

The chain couples TRBV2 to TRBJ1-2; 7 bases match TRBD1. Germline V gene sequence: CDR1 SNHLY, CDR2 FYNNEI. Germline trimming cut 10 bases from V and 4 bases from J; bases unmatched to any gene: 9. This CDR3 has 13 residues. CDR3 amino acids: CATRGEGGYGYTF. The CDR3 DNA reads TGTGCCACCAGGGGGGAGGGAGGCTATGGCTACACCTTC.

The gene calls are TRBV4-1 and TRBJ2-3; D gene ambiguous. This CDR3 contains 15 residues. Trimming left V 2 bases short and J 3 bases short, with 12 bases between. The V gene's germline CDR1 is MGHRA and CDR2 YSYEKL. The CDR3 loop is CASSQITARTDTQYF. CDR3 bases: TGCGCCAGCAGCCAAATAACAGCTAGGACAGATACGCAGTATTTT.

The gene calls are TRBV5-6 and TRBJ2-7; D is unresolved. The V end was cut by 0 bases, the J end by 0 bases, with 10 bases between. Germline CDR1 reads SGHDT; CDR2 reads YYEEEE. The CDR3 is 15 residues long. The CDR3 reads CASSLVYGDSYEQYF. The CDR3 nucleotides are TGTGCCAGCAGCTTGGTATATGGGGACTCCTACGAGCAGTACTTC.

V gene TRBV4-2 combines with J gene TRBJ1-1; D perhaps matches TRBD1 (6 bases). Trimming shortened V by 4 bases and J by 0 bases, and 12 bases separated the two germline ends. The CDR3 length is 15 residues. From germline, CDR1 is LGHNA and CDR2 YNFKEQ. CDR3 protein: CASSPGGQMNTEAFF. The CDR3 DNA follows: TGTGCCAGCAGCCCGGGGGGCCAGATGAACACTGAAGCTTTCTTT.

This clone was picked up one time. This chain links TRBV9 with TRBJ2-1; 7 nucleotides agree with TRBD1. The CDR3 has 12 residues. Trimming at V came to 4 bases and at J to 8 bases, leaving 3 bases not matched to a gene. Germline CDR1 and CDR2: SGDLS and YYNGEE. The CDR3 DNA sequence: TGTGCCAGCAGCCCCGACAGGGATGAGCAGTTCTTC. It specifies CASSPDRDEQFF.

The V and J genes are TRBV15 and TRBJ2-7; 8 bases align to TRBD1. Germline values: CDR1 LNHNV, CDR2 YYDKDF (reference sequence). The V and J ends lost 1 base and 0 bases, in that order; junction bases with no gene match: 11. The CDR3 is 18 residues long. The CDR3 coding sequence is TGTGCCACCAGCAGAGTCCCGCGACAGGGGTCCTACTCCTACGAGCAGTACTTC. It yields the protein CATSRVPRQGSYSYEQYF.

The chain couples TRBV21-1 to TRBJ2-2; the table's D call, TRBD1, has no DNA check behind it. TRBV21-1 is a pseudogene locus. The CDR3 is 17 residues long. CDR3 nucleotides: TGTGCCAGCAGCGACCAACCAGGGATTAGGGACACCGGGGAGCTGTTTTTT. It codes for CASSDQPGIRDTGELFF.

The V gene is TRBV24-1, the J gene TRBJ1-3, with 8 bases aligning to TRBD1. From germline, CDR1 is KGHDR and CDR2 SFDVKD. This CDR3 region has 15 residues. J lost 4 bases, V lost 5 bases, and 6 bases had no gene match. CDR3 amino acids: CATSGQGAGGNTIYF. The CDR3 DNA follows: TGTGCCACCAGTGGCCAGGGGGCAGGAGGAAACACCATATATTTT.

This chain uses TRBV27 with TRBJ2-6; D may match TRBD1 or TRBD2 (5 bases each). This CDR3 spans 17 amino acids. The V gene's germline CDR1 is MNHEY and CDR2 SMNVEV (reference sequence). The germline V and J ends were trimmed by 5 bases and 0 bases, with 14 bases remaining between them. The CDR3 loop reads CASSAQGVNSGANVLTF. The CDR3 coding sequence is TGTGCCAGCAGTGCCCAGGGAGTTAACTCTGGGGCCAACGTCCTGACTTTC.

Only one count was recorded for this clone. This chain links TRBV28 with TRBJ2-1; 9 positions agree with TRBD2. Germline CDR1 MDHEN, CDR2 SYDVKM. The CDR3 runs to 15 residues. Losses at the gene ends were 4 bases for V and 6 bases for J; bases not matched to a gene: 7. In nucleotides, the CDR3 is TGTGCCAGCAGTTCCCCGGGACTAGCCAGCAATGAGCAGTTCTTC. It translates to CASSSPGLASNEQFF.

V usage is TRBV6-1 and J usage is TRBJ2-4; the match to TRBD1 covers 9 bases. The CDR3 length is 17 residues. Unmatched junction bases numbered 6, after V lost 3 bases and J lost 0 bases. CDR1 is MNHNS and CDR2 is SASEGT in the germline V gene. The CDR3 spells CASSETDRGPAKNIQYF. Here the CDR3 DNA reads TGTGCCAGCAGTGAGACGGACAGGGGCCCAGCCAAAAACATTCAGTACTTC.

The chain joins TRBV7-6 to TRBJ2-5; maybe TRBD2 (6 bases). The CDR3 runs to 15 residues. V was pared by 4 bases and J by 4 bases, with 16 bases between. The germline V gene encodes CDR1 SGHVS and CDR2 FNYEAQ. DNA for the CDR3: TGTGCCAGCAGCTCGGGACTTGGGGCTGGAGAGACCCAGTACTTC. This translates into CASSSGLGAGETQYF.

This sequence joins TRBV7-9 and TRBJ1-5; no definite D call. Germline CDR1 and CDR2: SEHNR and FQNEAQ (reference sequence). This CDR3 comprises 16 residues. With 5 bases removed from V and 0 bases from J, the gap between germline ends came to 14 bases. The CDR3 sequence: CASSTSLGYSNQPQHF. The CDR3 DNA follows: TGTGCCAGCAGCACTAGCTTGGGATATAGCAATCAGCCCCAGCATTTT.

J is TRBJ2-1 and V is TRBV9; the D call may be TRBD1 or TRBD2 (5 bases each). The ends were cut back, 4 bases at V and 4 bases at J, with 21 bases in the middle. CDR1 and CDR2 from the germline V gene are SGDLS and YYNGEE. The CDR3 has 17 amino acids. CDR3 residues: CASSSHRGTPEYNEQFF. The CDR3 coding sequence is TGTGCCAGCAGCTCACACCGAGGGACGCCGGAATACAATGAGCAGTTCTTC.

This sequence joins TRBV7-6 and TRBJ2-7, with D perhaps TRBD2 (6 bases). Per germline, CDR1 SGHVS and CDR2 FNYEAQ. Between the trimmed V and J ends, which lost 3 bases and 2 bases, there was a span of 11 bases. This CDR3 is built from 14 residues. The CDR3 is CASSFGTLTYEQYF. The CDR3 nucleotides are TGTGCCAGCAGCTTCGGGACTCTGACCTACGAGCAGTACTTC.

The J gene is TRBJ1-4, the V gene TRBV3-1 (or the pseudogene TRBV3-2), with D perhaps matching TRBD1 (5 bases). The V gene lost 4 bases and the J gene lost 8 bases, with 17 bases spanning the gap. Germline lookup yields CDR1 LGHDT and CDR2 YNNKEL (reference sequence). This CDR3 has 15 amino acids. The CDR3 reads CASSRKSEGREKLFF. CDR3 DNA sequence: TGTGCCAGCAGCCGTAAATCCGAGGGACGGGAAAAACTGTTTTTT.

This chain connects TRBV2 to TRBJ2-7; D not resolved. The CDR3 has 15 amino acids. The germline gives CDR1 SNHLY, CDR2 FYNNEI. V lost 4 bases and J 3 bases, leaving 16 bases between the germline ends. CDR3 loop: CASSAPYPGGYEQYF. In DNA form, the CDR3 reads TGTGCCAGCAGTGCCCCATATCCTGGTGGCTACGAGCAGTACTTC.